The 5 T cell receptor beta chains in this list originate from one sample, sequenced in a study of memory CD4+ T cells and cytomegalovirus serostatus. Clones were sequenced by immunoSEQ multiplex PCR, and TCRdb holds only the in-frame ones, with some missing. The sample lists roughly 40,000 clones, nearly 80% occurring once. The sort gate was single viable CD3+CD4+CD8-CD45RO+ cells for memory CD4+ T cells. Source material: memory CD4+ T cells from blood. The receptors derive from an adult in good health and CMV-seronegative.

The chain couples TRBV11-1 to TRBJ2-5; 7 bases are shared with TRBD1. V trimming: 5 bases; J trimming: 1 base; junction bases outside the gene matches: 10. CDR3 size: 16 residues. Per germline, CDR1 SGHAT and CDR2 FQDESV (reference sequence). Here the CDR3 DNA reads TGTGCCAGCAGCCCCCGCAACAGGGGACCCCAAGAGACCCAGTACTTC. It codes for CASSPRNRGPQETQYF.

This sequence joins TRBV11-1 and TRBJ1-4, with a possible D match to TRBD1 (5 bases). Per germline, CDR1 SGHAT and CDR2 FQDESV (reference sequence). The CDR3 is 12 residues long. V lost 5 bases to trimming and J lost 7 bases, with 8 bases between them. CDR3 region: CASSPQGEKLFF. The CDR3 DNA is TGTGCCAGCAGCCCCCAGGGTGAAAAACTGTTTTTT. Filled out from reference TRBV11-1 and TRBJ1-4, the complete variable domain reads EAEVAQSPRYKITEKSQAVAFWCDPISGHATLYWYRQILGQGPELLVQFQDESVVDDSQLPKDRFSAERLKGVDSTLKIQPAELGDSAMYLCASSPQGEKLFFGSGTQLSVL.

The V and J genes are TRBV11-1 and TRBJ2-7, with D perhaps matching TRBD1 (6 bases). This CDR3 spans 14 amino acids. The V end was cut by 5 bases, the J end by 4 bases, with 15 bases between. CDR1 and CDR2 from the germline V gene are SGHAT and FQDESV (reference sequence). In nucleotides, the CDR3 is TGTGCCAGCAGCAGCGTGGCAGGGGCGTACGAGCAGTACTTC. Its protein is CASSSVAGAYEQYF.

The rearrangement joins TRBV7-3 to TRBJ2-1; 10 bases map to TRBD2. Losses at the gene ends were 6 bases for V and 2 bases for J; bases not matched to a gene: 4. The CDR3 loop spans 15 amino acids. Germline CDR1 reads SGHTA; CDR2 reads FQGTGA. The CDR3 reads CASSPSGGAYNEQFF. The CDR3 bases are TGTGCCAGCAGTCCCAGCGGGGGGGCCTACAATGAGCAGTTCTTC.

The chain couples TRBV27 to TRBJ2-6, with a possible D match to TRBD2 (6 bases). The V end was cut by 4 bases, the J end by 0 bases, with 7 bases between. The CDR3 sequence is 15 residues long. Germline V lookup: CDR1 MNHEY, CDR2 SMNVEV (reference sequence). CDR3 coding DNA: TGTGCCAGCAGTTCCGGGAGCTCTGGGGCCAACGTCCTGACTTTC. This encodes CASSSGSSGANVLTF.